Reported below is one T cell receptor (beta chain). V was cut by 5 bases and J by 0 bases, with 8 bases left in between. CDR3 size: 12 residues. Germline V lookup: CDR1 SQVTM, CDR2 ANQGSEA. This record comes from a study of blood T cell repertoires in COVID-19. Background on the study: COVID-19 samples from acute and convalescent phases originated in the United States, Italy and Spain. The analysed material was cDNA or gDNA that came from T cells, B-cell-depleted T cells, or PBMCs.

The method was immunoSEQ multiplex PCR; TCRdb's version includes in-frame clones alone and lacks a portion of them. This sample has fewer than 120,000 clones, with around 76% found just once. The TCR was taken from an elderly woman with acute or convalescent COVID-19. Input material: peripheral blood. The chain links TRBV29-1 to TRBJ2-7; a weak D match, TRBD2 (6 bases). The CDR3 bases are TGCAGCGTTCGGGGGAGCTCCTACGAGCAGTACTTC. This gives the protein CSVRGSSYEQYF.